One and the same sample provided the 9 T cell receptor beta chains below, sequenced in a study of cytomegalovirus exposure and HLA in healthy donors. The PCR ran on 60 Vbeta and 13 Jbeta primers. The assay was immunoSEQ multiplex PCR, and TCRdb's table has in-frame clones only and misses some. The sample lists about 160,000 clones, 80% to 90% occurring once. The specimen sequenced was PBMCs. The source is a woman aged 18-29 years in good health and CMV-seronegative.

This clone was counted once. CDR3: CASSKSGRGANTDTQYF. CDR3 DNA: TGTGCCAGCAGTAAGAGCGGGAGAGGGGCGAACACAGATACGCAGTATTTT. V and J are TRBV28 and TRBJ2-3; 8 bases agree with TRBD2. The CDR3 length is 17 residues. Germline loops: CDR1 MDHEN, CDR2 SYDVKM. V shed 5 bases, J shed 2 bases, and the junction held 12 bases outside the gene matches.

This chain joins TRBV7-9 and TRBJ1-1, with no clear D. Germline loops: CDR1 SEHNR, CDR2 FQNEAQ (reference sequence). V lost 4 bases and J 0 bases, leaving 6 bases between the germline ends. This CDR3 is 13 amino acids long. This chain's CDR3 is CASSSPVNTEAFF. Written as DNA, the CDR3 is TGTGCCAGCAGCTCCCCTGTGAACACTGAAGCTTTCTTT.

This sequence joins TRBV30 and TRBJ2-2; the match to TRBD2 covers 7 bases. Looked up from germline, CDR1 is GTSNPN and CDR2 is SVGIG (reference sequence). The CDR3 loop spans 14 amino acids. The ends lost 5 bases at V and 4 bases at J; junction bases unmatched: 7. The CDR3 spells CAWGEGRGTGELFF. The CDR3, as DNA: TGTGCCTGGGGGGAGGGGCGGGGCACCGGGGAGCTGTTTTTT.

The V and J genes are TRBV28 and TRBJ2-7, with TRBD2 matching 7 bases. J lost 2 bases, V lost 10 bases, and 11 bases had no gene match. The CDR3 runs 14 residues. The germline V gene encodes CDR1 MDHEN and CDR2 SYDVKM. CDR3: CATHPAGLTYEQYF. Here the CDR3 DNA reads TGTGCCACCCATCCAGCGGGGCTGACCTACGAGCAGTACTTC.

This clone has at least ten counts. The genes are TRBV4-2 and TRBJ2-1; D is perhaps TRBD2 (5 bases). The V gene's germline CDR1 is LGHNA and CDR2 YNFKEQ. The CDR3 totals 18 residues. Trimming left V 0 bases short and J 4 bases short, with 19 bases between. CDR3 DNA sequence: TGTGCCAGCAGCCAAGATGCTTATACTCGCGGGCCTTACAATGAGCAGTTCTTC. It codes for CASSQDAYTRGPYNEQFF.

This clone has only a few counts. This rearrangement joins TRBV7-9 to TRBJ2-7, with 7 positions matching TRBD1. The CDR3 has 13 residues. Per germline, CDR1 SEHNR and CDR2 FQNEAQ (reference sequence). With 9 bases clipped from V and 4 bases from J, the junction kept 9 bases outside the gene matches. CDR3 loop: CASQPGQNYEQYF. Written as DNA, the CDR3 is TGTGCCAGTCAACCGGGACAGAATTACGAGCAGTACTTC.

DNA for the CDR3: TGCGCCAGCAGCCAAGATTGGGTCGGGAGCGGGAACCCCTTGAAGGATGAGCAGTTCTTC. It codes for CASSQDWVGSGNPLKDEQFF. The chain couples TRBV4-1 to TRBJ2-1, with 7 bases lining up with TRBD2. This CDR3 contains 20 residues. With 0 bases clipped from V and 8 bases from J, the junction kept 22 bases outside the gene matches. In germline, CDR1 is MGHRA, CDR2 YSYEKL.

Comments on this clone: One end of the junction is discordant with germline, which a read error may explain. The V call is TRBV28, the J call TRBJ2-5; TRBD1 matches 9 bases. Germline V CDR1 and CDR2: MDHEN, SYDVKM. This CDR3 has 15 residues. The CDR3, as DNA: TGTGCCAGCACCTCTTGGACAGGGGTCCAACAGACCCAGTACTTC. Encoded protein: CASTSWTGVQQTQYF.

This chain uses TRBV14 with TRBJ2-6; D is possibly TRBD2 (5 bases). Germline V lookup: CDR1 SGHDN, CDR2 FVKESK. Trimming stripped 4 bases from V and 2 bases from J, with 15 bases between. The CDR3 spans 17 residues. CDR3 DNA: TGTGCCAGCAGCCCAAACCTCCGGGGAGCTGGGGCCAACGTCCTGACTTTC. Translation gives CASSPNLRGAGANVLTF.